Shown below are 27 T cell receptor beta chains from a single sample sequenced in a study of regulatory T cells in long-lasting Graves disease. Time point denoted: persistent/refractory GD, antithyroid drugs over 5 years with positive TRAb. There was RNA extracted from PBMCs, and the TCR library was made from it. For TCR beta, libraries came from iRepertoire HTBI primers and Arm-PCR of CDR3 regions. TCRdb recomputed calls from the multiplex PCR reads with MiXCR, one row per CDR3 protein. The sample lists fewer than 450,000 distinct CDR3 sequences, about a quarter occurring once. This specimen was peripheral blood mononuclear cells (PBMCs), taken when the disease was refractory, from a patient treated with antithyroid drugs. These receptors were collected from a female donor with Graves disease.

The CDR3 loop is CSARDRGITYGYTF. The CDR3 nucleotides are TGCAGTGCTAGAGACAGGGGAATCACCTATGGCTACACCTTC. V usage is TRBV20-1 and J usage is TRBJ1-2, with D perhaps TRBD1 (6 bases). There are 14 residues in the CDR3. Trimming left V 0 bases short and J 4 bases short, with 12 bases between. Germline CDR1 DFQATT, CDR2 SNEGSKA (reference sequence).

The gene calls are TRBV20-1 and TRBJ2-3; D remains unclear. V was trimmed by 5 bases and J by 1 base, leaving 22 bases between them. Germline V gives CDR1 DFQATT, CDR2 SNEGSKA (reference sequence). CDR3 length equals 17 residues. The CDR3 DNA is TGCAGTGCTTATGAACCCCGAGGCGGAGTCGGCACAGATACGCAGTATTTT. Its translation: CSAYEPRGGVGTDTQYF.

This clonotype was detected a few times. CDR3 in DNA: TGTGCCAGCAGTTACGATGGGGGGCTGGATGGCTACACCTTC. Its protein is CASSYDGGLDGYTF. The chain has TRBV6-5 and TRBJ1-2; weak D call: TRBD1 (6 bases). V dropped 2 bases and J dropped 6 bases, with 13 bases sitting between them. This CDR3 has 14 residues. The germline CDR1 and CDR2 sequences are MNHEY and SVGAGI.

This clonotype was seen repeatedly, ten times or more. This chain uses TRBV28 with TRBJ1-2, with 9 positions matching TRBD1. Unmatched junction bases numbered 9, after V lost 6 bases and J lost 4 bases. Germline V CDR1 and CDR2: MDHEN, SYDVKM. The CDR3 covers 15 residues. The CDR3 nucleotides are TGTGCCAGCAGATCCGGGACAGGGCACGTCTATGGCTACACCTTC. This sequence encodes CASRSGTGHVYGYTF.

The rearrangement uses TRBV24-1 and TRBJ2-3, with D unresolved. The length of the CDR3 is 17 residues. Trimming pared 7 bases from V and 4 bases from J, leaving 23 bases between. Germline assignment: CDR1 KGHDR and CDR2 SFDVKD. The CDR3 region has the DNA TGTGCCACCAGCCAGGTGTCCGCCTCAACAAGCGCAGATACGCAGTATTTT. Protein product: CATSQVSASTSADTQYF.

The rearrangement links TRBV4-1 to TRBJ2-7; D ambiguous. This CDR3 has 14 amino acids. Trimming left V 0 bases short and J 9 bases short, with 15 bases between. Germline assignment: CDR1 MGHRA and CDR2 YSYEKL. The CDR3, as DNA: TGCGCCAGCAGCCAAGATGGGCCGGTACGACTGCAGTACTTC. It is translated as CASSQDGPVRLQYF.

This clonotype appeared many times. The chain combines TRBV6-1 with TRBJ2-7, with D unresolved. Germline V gene sequence: CDR1 MNHNS, CDR2 SASEGT. The CDR3 is 14 residues long. V lost 5 bases, J lost 2 bases, and 13 bases lay in between. CDR3: CASSPNVFAYEQYF. The CDR3 DNA reads TGTGCCAGCAGTCCGAATGTGTTCGCCTACGAGCAGTACTTC.

This clonotype showed up many times. The chain carries TRBV28 and TRBJ2-5, with 12 bases that match TRBD2. The CDR3 consists of 16 residues. The V and J ends lost 7 bases and 4 bases, in that order; junction bases with no gene match: 10. Germline V CDR1 and CDR2: MDHEN, SYDVKM. CDR3 nucleotides: TGTGCCAGCACCCGGACTAGCGGGATAGGTGGAGAGACCCAGTACTTC. It is translated as CASTRTSGIGGETQYF.

This clonotype was counted a few times. This sequence joins TRBV20-1 and TRBJ2-7; 10 bases agree with TRBD2. Germline lookup yields CDR1 DFQATT and CDR2 SNEGSKA (reference sequence). The CDR3 has 11 amino acids. The CDR3 protein is CRVLAGSEQYF. The DNA for the CDR3 is TGCAGGGTACTAGCGGGATCCGAGCAGTACTTC.

This clonotype was observed a handful of times. The V gene is TRBV20-1, the J gene TRBJ1-6; D is unclear. The germline V and J ends were trimmed by 3 bases and 13 bases, with 10 bases remaining between them. The germline CDR1 and CDR2 sequences are DFQATT and SNEGSKA (reference sequence). The CDR3 contains 11 residues. The CDR3 loop is CSARKDTPLHF. As DNA, the CDR3 is TGCAGTGCTAGGAAGGATACGCCCCTCCACTTT.

Concerning this clonotype: The junction departs from the called germline gene at one end, perhaps through a read error. This rearrangement joins TRBV24-1 to TRBJ1-1; possible D gene TRBD1, 6 bases. The CDR3 is made up of 16 amino acids. Germline CDR1 reads KGHDR; CDR2 reads SFDVKD. The CDR3 spells CVTSDSGRGARTEAFF. For the CDR3, the DNA is TGTGTCACCAGTGATTCGGGCCGGGGGGCGCGGACTGAAGCTTTCTTT.

This clonotype occurred a few times. This chain joins TRBV6-1 and TRBJ1-3; no definite D call. CDR3 length equals 15 residues. Germline V CDR1 and CDR2: MNHNS, SASEGT. Trimming shortened V by 6 bases and J by 0 bases, and 12 bases separated the two germline ends. CDR3 loop: CASSRFRYSGNTIYF. In DNA form, the CDR3 reads TGTGCCAGCAGCCGTTTTAGATACTCTGGAAACACCATATATTTT.

Many counts were recorded for this clonotype. The chain is built from TRBV2 and TRBJ2-7; D may be TRBD1 (6 bases). V lost 5 bases to trimming and J lost 6 bases, with 17 bases between them. Per germline, CDR1 SNHLY and CDR2 FYNNEI. There are 14 residues in the CDR3. CDR3 DNA sequence: TGTGCCAGCAGTAACTCCGGGACAAGGCCCGAGCAGTACTTC. This encodes CASSNSGTRPEQYF. Filled out from reference TRBV2 and TRBJ2-7, the complete variable domain reads EPEVTQTPSHQVTQMGQEVILRCVPISNHLYFYWYRQILGQKVEFLVSFYNNEISEKSEIFDDQFSVERPDGSNFTLKIRSTKLEDSAMYFCASSNSGTRPEQYFGPGTRLTVT.

The sample holds a few counts of this clonotype. The chain couples TRBV11-2 to TRBJ2-1; 9 positions match TRBD2. The CDR3 is made up of 15 amino acids. V lost 5 bases and J lost 8; bases outside the gene matches: 10. Germline assignment: CDR1 SGHAT and CDR2 FQNNGV. The CDR3 spells CASSVRLAAKDEQFF. For the CDR3, the DNA is TGTGCCAGCAGCGTAAGACTAGCGGCGAAGGATGAGCAGTTCTTC.

This clonotype was counted ten times or more. The genes are TRBV28 and TRBJ2-5, with TRBD2 matching over 11 bases. The V and J ends lost 6 bases and 6 bases, in that order; junction bases with no gene match: 9. Germline values: CDR1 MDHEN, CDR2 SYDVKM. The CDR3 is 15 amino acids. As DNA, the CDR3 is TGTGCCAGCAGCCGACTAGCGGGAACCCTAAAGACCCAGTACTTC. It specifies CASSRLAGTLKTQYF.

V and J are TRBV7-8 and TRBJ2-7; TRBD1 is a possible D gene (6 bases). Trimming removed 4 bases at V and 2 bases at J, with 12 bases between. CDR1 is SGHVS, CDR2 FQNEAQ, per germline. This CDR3 is 14 amino acids long. Here the CDR3 reads CASSSGQITYEQYF. The CDR3 region has the DNA TGTGCCAGCAGCTCCGGACAGATCACCTACGAGCAGTACTTC.

This clonotype came up once. The rearrangement joins TRBV5-1 to TRBJ2-2; no definite D call. Germline V gene data show CDR1 as SGHRS and CDR2 as YFSETQ. The CDR3 sequence is 13 residues long. The V end was cut by 6 bases, the J end by 8 bases, with 14 bases between. The CDR3 DNA reads as TGCGCCAGCACAGACTCCCCGGAGGGGGAGCTGTTTTTT. Translating it yields CASTDSPEGELFF.

The sample holds a few counts of this clonotype. The chain employs TRBV28 and TRBJ2-3; 10 bases agree with TRBD2. The germline CDR1 and CDR2 sequences are MDHEN and SYDVKM. Trimming removed 5 bases from V and 5 bases from J; junction bases left unmatched: 13. The CDR3 has 17 amino acids. CDR3 residues: CASSLDLSGRALDTQYF. DNA for the CDR3: TGTGCCAGCAGTCTAGACCTAAGCGGGAGGGCTTTAGATACGCAGTATTTT.

This clonotype was detected ten times or more. The chain joins TRBV7-9 to TRBJ2-5; D is possibly TRBD2 (6 bases). The germline gives CDR1 SEHNR, CDR2 FQNEAQ (reference sequence). CDR3 size: 12 residues. Trimming took off 6 bases at V and 3 bases at J, with 8 bases between the two ends. The CDR3 sequence: CASRDYEETQYF. CDR3 coding DNA: TGTGCCAGCAGGGACTACGAAGAGACCCAGTACTTC.

This chain joins TRBV19 and TRBJ2-5; 10 bases fit TRBD2. This CDR3 is 15 amino acids long. Germline CDR1 LNHDA, CDR2 SQIVND (reference sequence). Unmatched junction bases numbered 5, after V lost 3 bases and J lost 4 bases. This CDR3 reads CASSIETSGLETQYF. The CDR3 bases are TGTGCCAGTAGTATCGAGACTAGCGGGTTAGAGACCCAGTACTTC.

The chain couples TRBV5-6 to TRBJ2-1; D ambiguous. CDR1 is SGHDT, CDR2 YYEEEE, per germline. V lost 4 bases to trimming and J lost 4 bases, with 12 bases between them. The CDR3 is 14 residues long. The CDR3 spells CASSLPDQYNEQFF. Written as DNA, the CDR3 is TGTGCCAGCAGCCTCCCGGACCAATACAATGAGCAGTTCTTC.

This chain uses TRBV20-1 with TRBJ1-1, with 10 positions matching TRBD1. Looked up from germline, CDR1 is DFQATT and CDR2 is SNEGSKA (reference sequence). The length of the CDR3 is 16 residues. V shed 6 bases and J 1 base; nucleotides not matched to a gene: 11. This CDR3 is CSAVPGQGPPNTEAFF. CDR3 DNA sequence: TGCAGTGCCGTCCCGGGACAGGGGCCGCCGAACACTGAAGCTTTCTTT.

A few counts support this clonotype. The rearrangement links TRBV28 to TRBJ2-2, with 7 bases matching TRBD1. The germline gives CDR1 MDHEN, CDR2 SYDVKM. After removal of 3 bases from V and 5 bases from J, the junction contained 3 bases not matched to a gene. The CDR3 spans 14 residues. CDR3 DNA: TGTGCCAGCAGTTTCCCGACAGGGACCGGGGAGCTGTTTTTT. Translated, it gives CASSFPTGTGELFF.

This clonotype showed up just a few times. This chain connects TRBV18 to TRBJ2-7, with 9 bases matching TRBD1. Germline CDR1 KGHSH, CDR2 LQKENI. The CDR3 is made up of 17 amino acids. V trimming: 3 bases; J trimming: 5 bases; junction bases outside the gene matches: 14. The CDR3 sequence: CASSPQFLGTGSDEQYF. DNA for the CDR3: TGTGCCAGCTCACCGCAATTCCTCGGGACAGGGTCCGACGAGCAGTACTTC.

V and J are TRBV7-2 and TRBJ2-7, with 7 nucleotides matching TRBD2. Germline V CDR1 and CDR2: SGHTA, FQGNSA. The V segment lost 4 bases and the J segment 4 bases; nucleotides outside the gene matches: 10. The CDR3 loop spans 15 amino acids. The CDR3 nucleotides are TGTGCCAGCAGCTCCAGCCTGACTAGCTCGTACGAGCAGTACTTC. This codes for CASSSSLTSSYEQYF.

This clonotype has only a few counts. The V call is TRBV6-4, the J call TRBJ1-1; TRBD1 might be the D (5 bases). CDR1 is MRHNA, CDR2 SNTAGT, per germline. This CDR3 is built from 16 residues. Trimming cost V 5 bases and J 7 bases, with 23 bases left between them. The CDR3, as DNA: TGTGCCAGCAGTAGTATAGGGGACTTGTTTAGGGGTGAAGCTTTCTTT. This translates into CASSSIGDLFRGEAFF.

This clonotype was detected ten times or more. This chain uses TRBV3-1 with TRBJ2-7; 7 bases match TRBD1. Germline-derived CDR1 and CDR2 are LGHDT and YNNKEL (reference sequence). The CDR3 contains 15 residues. The V and J ends lost 6 bases and 1 base, in that order; junction bases with no gene match: 9. CDR3 amino acids: CASSRVGGQSYEQYF. The CDR3 nucleotides read TGTGCCAGCAGTCGGGTAGGGGGCCAGTCCTACGAGCAGTACTTC.